One sample yielded the 8 T cell receptor beta chains listed below, sequenced in a study of CD8+CD57+ T cells in acquired aplastic anemia listed by TCRdb under 2018. The reads were generated on an Illumina HiSeq 2000. Profiling of TCR beta VDJ combinations and CDR3 sequences used genomic DNA as the template. TCRdb reprocessed the public reads (quality trimming at Q25 with fastp, clone calling with MiXCR) and kept in-frame beta chains. Duplicate CDR3 protein sequences are folded into a single record with the most common DNA and genes. A total of around 430,000 distinct CDR3 sequences appear in this sample, less than 35% of them only once. Less than 1% of the sample belongs to the ten largest clones. Expansion of CD8+CD57+ cells had been shown by flow cytometry in the patients chosen for sequencing. The sequencing input was sorted CD4+, CD8+, or CD8+CD57+ T cells (not recorded which) from PBMCs. These receptors originate from a human donor with aplastic anemia.

In DNA, the CDR3 is TGTGCCAGCAGTTACGAGAGAAGAGCTTTCTTT. Protein sequence: CASSYERRAFF. The chain employs TRBV6-5 and TRBJ1-1; D remains unclear. The CDR3 loop spans 11 amino acids. The V gene's germline CDR1 is MNHEY and CDR2 SVGAGI. Trimming cost V 2 bases and J 10 bases, with 8 bases left between them.

In its sample, this clonotype was seen a few times. The chain links TRBV27 to TRBJ1-2; 12 nucleotides agree with TRBD1. Germline V gives CDR1 MNHEY, CDR2 SMNVEV (reference sequence). Trimming cost V 4 bases and J 6 bases; bases outside gene matches: 6. This CDR3 spans 15 amino acids. CDR3 coding DNA: TGTGCCAGCAGTTCAGTCGGGACAGGGGGCAATGGCTACACCTTC. Translation: CASSSVGTGGNGYTF.

This clonotype has only a few counts. This chain links TRBV7-3 with TRBJ1-5; D call uncertain. V lost 6 bases and J 1 base, leaving 7 bases between the germline ends. CDR1 and CDR2 (germline): SGHTA, FQGTGA. The CDR3 runs to 13 residues. Written as DNA, the CDR3 is TGTGCCAGCAGTCCTCAGAGCAATCAGCCCCAGCATTTT. Translation: CASSPQSNQPQHF.

This clonotype was detected only a few times. At one of its ends the junction is not consistent with the germline gene, which may arise from a read error. V gene TRBV6-6 combines with J gene TRBJ2-7; TRBD2 matches 7 bases. CDR3 length: 12 amino acids. Germline V gene lookup returns CDR1 MNHNY and CDR2 SVGAGI (reference sequence). The CDR3 DNA reads as TGTGCCAGCAGTTGGGGCAGGGAGGGCCCTACTTTC. It translates to CASSWGREGPTF.

The gene calls are TRBV6-1 and TRBJ1-6; D is possibly TRBD1 (6 bases). The germline V gene has CDR1 MNHNS and CDR2 SASEGT. The CDR3 covers 19 residues. Trimming removed 4 bases at V and 0 bases at J, with 19 bases between. Written as DNA, the CDR3 is TGTGCCAGCAGTGTTTACAGGACCGGCAGGGGCTCCTATAATTCACCCCTCCACTTT. This translates into CASSVYRTGRGSYNSPLHF.

The CDR3 bases are TGTGCCAGCAGCTTAGTCCCGGGAGGGCCATCAGATACGCAGTATTTT. It translates to CASSLVPGGPSDTQYF. The chain is built from TRBV25-1 and TRBJ2-3; TRBD2 aligns across 8 bases. V lost 6 bases and J lost 4; bases outside the gene matches: 12. The germline gives CDR1 MGHDK, CDR2 SYGVNS. The CDR3 totals 16 residues.

The rearrangement uses TRBV6-4 and TRBJ1-6; tentative D call: TRBD1 (5 bases). CDR1 MRHNA and CDR2 SNTAGT come from the germline V gene. Trimming left V 2 bases short and J 7 bases short, with 12 bases between. The CDR3 runs to 15 residues. CDR3 residues: CASSDELGGNSPLHF. As DNA, the CDR3 is TGTGCCAGCAGTGACGAATTGGGGGGAAATTCACCCCTCCACTTT.

Many counts were recorded for this clonotype. The chain links TRBV29-1 to TRBJ2-1; the D is unclear. This CDR3 spans 12 amino acids. Per germline, CDR1 SQVTM and CDR2 ANQGSEA. Trimming removed 4 bases at V and 2 bases at J, with 6 bases between. In DNA, the CDR3 is TGCAGCGTTGGCCATCCCTACAATGAGCAGTTCTTC. This sequence encodes CSVGHPYNEQFF.